The 24 T cell receptor beta chains listed next were all sequenced from one sample in a study of cytomegalovirus exposure and HLA in healthy donors. Primers for the PCR totalled 60 Vbeta and 13 Jbeta. Generated by immunoSEQ multiplex PCR, the TCRdb table keeps only in-frame clones and is missing some. Among approximately 170,000 clones, approximately 84% were seen once, and the ten largest hold approximately 1.2%. The source material was PBMCs. All receptors derive from a man aged 45-65 years in good health and CMV-seropositive.

The genes are TRBV11-2 and TRBJ2-3, with 8 bases that match TRBD2. After removal of 2 bases from V and 1 base from J, the junction contained 11 bases not matched to a gene. The CDR3 is 18 residues long. The germline V gene has CDR1 SGHAT and CDR2 FQNNGV. CDR3 in DNA: TGTGCCAGCAGCTTAATGGGGGCCGGGACTAGGGGCACAGATACGCAGTATTTT. It yields the protein CASSLMGAGTRGTDTQYF.

The chain carries TRBV11-2 and TRBJ2-3, with 8 nucleotides matching TRBD2. The CDR3 totals 18 residues. V shed 0 bases and J 4 bases; nucleotides not matched to a gene: 12. CDR1 and CDR2 (germline): SGHAT, FQNNGV. DNA for the CDR3: TGTGCCAGCAGCTTAGATCTGTCACTAGCGGCCTGGGCAGATACGCAGTATTTT. Residues: CASSLDLSLAAWADTQYF.

This chain connects TRBV28 to TRBJ2-7, with D hard to call. Trimming stripped 3 bases from V and 2 bases from J, with 8 bases between. Germline V gives CDR1 MDHEN, CDR2 SYDVKM. This CDR3 spans 13 amino acids. Here the CDR3 DNA reads TGTGCCAGCAGTTTTGAGGCCACCTACGAGCAGTACTTC. As protein: CASSFEATYEQYF.

The chain combines TRBV4-2 with TRBJ1-2, with D tentatively TRBD1 (6 bases). Germline loops: CDR1 LGHNA, CDR2 YNFKEQ. V lost 1 base to trimming and J lost 0 bases, with 15 bases between them. The CDR3 totals 17 residues. CDR3 nucleotides: TGTGCCAGCAGCCAAGTCCCCCGGGACACAACTAACTATGGCTACACCTTC. Protein sequence: CASSQVPRDTTNYGYTF.

The V call is TRBV4-2, the J call TRBJ2-7; possible D gene TRBD1, 5 bases. CDR3 length equals 15 residues. The V and J ends lost 0 bases and 2 bases respectively, with 11 bases between them. Per germline, CDR1 LGHNA and CDR2 YNFKEQ. This chain's CDR3 is CASSQDLKGTYEQYF. The CDR3 region has the DNA TGTGCCAGCAGCCAAGATTTAAAGGGGACCTACGAGCAGTACTTC.

The rearrangement joins TRBV5-1 to TRBJ1-5; 9 bases align to TRBD1. CDR3 length equals 16 residues. Germline CDR1 SGHRS, CDR2 YFSETQ. Germline trimming cut 4 bases from V and 0 bases from J; bases unmatched to any gene: 5. The CDR3 bases are TGCGCCAGCAGCCCCGGGACAGGGACTAGCAATCAGCCCCAGCATTTT. This codes for CASSPGTGTSNQPQHF.

The chain has TRBV20-1 and TRBJ1-2; 7 nucleotides match TRBD1. Germline trimming cut 4 bases from V and 9 bases from J; bases unmatched to any gene: 5. The germline V gene encodes CDR1 DFQATT and CDR2 SNEGSKA (reference sequence). CDR3 length equals 11 residues. CDR3 region: CSAKDRDRYTF. In DNA, the CDR3 is TGCAGTGCTAAAGACAGGGATCGCTACACCTTC.

The chain employs TRBV5-4 and TRBJ2-5; 11 bases map to TRBD2. The V gene's germline CDR1 is SGHNT and CDR2 YYREEE (reference sequence). This CDR3 is built from 18 residues. Germline trimming cut 0 bases from V and 1 base from J; bases unmatched to any gene: 8. CDR3 DNA sequence: TGTGCCAGCAGCTTGGAAATAGCGGGGGGGCACCCCCAAGAGACCCAGTACTTC. Protein product: CASSLEIAGGHPQETQYF.

V gene TRBV7-3 combines with J gene TRBJ2-1; 14 nucleotides line up with TRBD2. The ends lost 5 bases at V and 4 bases at J; junction bases unmatched: 7. The CDR3 length is 17 residues. CDR1 and CDR2 (germline): SGHTA, FQGTGA. The CDR3 reads CASSPGTSGGRYNEQFF. The CDR3 DNA follows: TGTGCCAGCAGCCCCGGGACTAGCGGGGGACGTTACAATGAGCAGTTCTTC.

The chain links TRBV18 to TRBJ1-2, with D possibly matching TRBD1 (6 bases). The V end was cut by 1 base, the J end by 2 bases, with 11 bases between. The CDR3 totals 15 residues. The V gene's germline CDR1 is KGHSH and CDR2 LQKENI. CDR3 protein: CASSPQGDGNYGYTF. As DNA, the CDR3 is TGTGCCAGCTCACCACAGGGGGACGGAAACTATGGCTACACCTTC.

The gene calls are TRBV29-1 and TRBJ2-1, with a possible D match to TRBD2 (5 bases). The CDR3 is made up of 16 amino acids. Trimming pared 6 bases from V and 0 bases from J, leaving 18 bases between. Germline CDR1 SQVTM, CDR2 ANQGSEA. CDR3 nucleotide sequence: TGCAGCGTATACAGCCGGGGTTCGAGCTCCTACAATGAGCAGTTCTTC. Its protein is CSVYSRGSSSYNEQFF.

The chain has TRBV11-2 and TRBJ1-6; possibly TRBD1 for D (6 bases). The germline V gene has CDR1 SGHAT and CDR2 FQNNGV. The V end lost 2 bases, the J end lost 5 bases, and 10 bases lay between the germline ends. The CDR3 runs to 15 residues. Here the CDR3 reads CASSLLDSNNSPLHF. The CDR3 DNA reads as TGTGCCAGCAGCTTATTGGACAGCAATAATTCACCCCTCCACTTT.

The chain has TRBV18 and TRBJ2-3, with D maybe TRBD1 (5 bases). V was clipped by 2 bases and J by 6 bases, with 9 bases between them. The length of the CDR3 is 13 residues. Germline loops: CDR1 KGHSH, CDR2 LQKENI. In nucleotides, the CDR3 is TGTGCCAGCTCACCAGCAGGGTTTGATACGCAGTATTTT. It yields the protein CASSPAGFDTQYF.

This chain links TRBV28 with TRBJ2-3; 7 positions match TRBD1. The germline CDR1 and CDR2 sequences are MDHEN and SYDVKM. CDR3 length: 15 residues. V lost 6 bases, J lost 3 bases, and 9 bases stayed unmatched. The CDR3 spells CASRLGTAGTDTQYF. DNA of the CDR3: TGTGCCAGCAGGCTCGGGACAGCCGGGACAGATACGCAGTATTTT.

This clone was seen only once. The rearrangement links TRBV5-4 to TRBJ2-7, with 9 bases identical to TRBD1. Trimming removed 4 bases from V and 4 bases from J; junction bases left unmatched: 9. Germline lookup yields CDR1 SGHNT and CDR2 YYREEE (reference sequence). CDR3 length: 15 amino acids. This CDR3 reads CASSLSRQGVYEQYF. In DNA form, the CDR3 reads TGTGCCAGCAGCCTGTCGAGACAGGGGGTTTACGAGCAGTACTTC.

The chain employs TRBV30 and TRBJ1-5; D gene unclear. The CDR3 sequence is 15 residues long. CDR1 is GTSNPN and CDR2 is SVGIG in the germline V gene (reference sequence). V dropped 2 bases and J dropped 0 bases, with 11 bases sitting between them. This CDR3 is CAWSLAGYSNQPQHF. The CDR3 nucleotides read TGTGCCTGGAGTTTGGCAGGTTATAGCAATCAGCCCCAGCATTTT.

This chain joins TRBV5-1 and TRBJ1-4; D gene ambiguous. V was shortened by 4 bases and J by 4 bases, with 11 bases between the two germline ends. The CDR3 runs to 14 residues. The germline gives CDR1 SGHRS, CDR2 YFSETQ. The CDR3 sequence is CASSPATGNEKLFF. Written as DNA, the CDR3 is TGCGCCAGCAGCCCCGCAACCGGTAATGAAAAACTGTTTTTT. Using reference TRBV5-1 and TRBJ1-4 for the parts outside the CDR3, the full variable domain is KAGVTQTPRYLIKTRGQQVTLSCSPISGHRSVSWYQQTPGQGLQFLFEYFSETQRNKGNFPGRFSGRQFSNSRSEMNVSTLELGDSALYLCASSPATGNEKLFFGSGTQLSVL.

This clone turned up a few times. V is TRBV27 and J is TRBJ2-2; TRBD1 aligns across 9 bases. CDR1 is MNHEY and CDR2 is SMNVEV in the germline V gene (reference sequence). This CDR3 has 15 residues. Germline trimming cut 5 bases from V and 6 bases from J; bases unmatched to any gene: 7. The CDR3: CASSAPGQGSGELFF. CDR3 coding DNA: TGTGCCAGCAGTGCCCCGGGACAGGGATCCGGGGAGCTGTTTTTT.

This clone appeared once. The J gene is TRBJ2-5, the V gene TRBV10-1, with TRBD2 as a possible D gene (5 bases). The CDR3 contains 14 residues. The germline V gene encodes CDR1 WNHNN and CDR2 SYGVQD (reference sequence). Trimming removed 3 bases from V and 5 bases from J, with 13 bases in between. CDR3 coding DNA: TGCGCCAGCAGTGAAGGACTCTCGAAGGAGACCCAGTACTTC. It yields the protein CASSEGLSKETQYF.

The V call is TRBV27, the J call TRBJ2-1; 8 nucleotides agree with TRBD2. The CDR3 consists of 14 residues. V was pared by 2 bases and J by 8 bases, with 5 bases of the junction left unmatched. Germline V CDR1 and CDR2: MNHEY, SMNVEV (reference sequence). The CDR3 region has the DNA TGTGCCAGCAGTTTAAGCGGGAGAGCCGATGAGCAGTTCTTC. Protein sequence: CASSLSGRADEQFF.

The chain joins TRBV19 to TRBJ2-7; D possibly corresponds to TRBD1 (6 bases). CDR1 and CDR2 (germline): LNHDA, SQIVND (reference sequence). This CDR3 spans 14 amino acids. V was shortened by 5 bases and J by 3 bases, with 14 bases between the two germline ends. The CDR3 reads CASSSRQALYEQYF. DNA of the CDR3: TGTGCCAGTAGTTCCCGACAGGCCCTCTACGAGCAGTACTTC.

In DNA form, the CDR3 reads TGCGCCAGCAGTCGGGGGGGCACCGGGGAGCTGTTTTTT. This gives the protein CASSRGGTGELFF. The chain uses TRBV23-1 and TRBJ2-2; 7 bases align to TRBD2. TRBV23-1 is an ORF; its function is uncertain. This CDR3 has 13 amino acids. The V and J ends lost 4 bases and 4 bases, in that order; junction bases with no gene match: 0.

The rearrangement links TRBV7-9 to TRBJ1-2, with unresolved D. The CDR3 has 15 amino acids. Trimming pared 5 bases from V and 5 bases from J, leaving 18 bases between. CDR1 is SEHNR, CDR2 FQNEAQ, per germline (reference sequence). In DNA form, the CDR3 reads TGTGCCAGCAGCCTTGCGGGTTCCCAGCGGTATGGCTACACCTTC. Amino acids: CASSLAGSQRYGYTF.

This chain uses TRBV28 with TRBJ1-6; D uncertain. V dropped 9 bases and J dropped 6 bases, with 15 bases sitting between them. Germline loops: CDR1 MDHEN, CDR2 SYDVKM. This CDR3 comprises 14 residues. CDR3 protein: CASALPLSNSPLHF. DNA of the CDR3: TGTGCCAGTGCCCTCCCATTGAGTAATTCACCCCTCCACTTT.